One sample yielded the 10 T cell receptor beta chains listed below, sequenced in a study of blood T cell repertoires in COVID-19. Clones were sequenced by immunoSEQ multiplex PCR, and TCRdb holds only the in-frame ones, with some missing. Of some 58,000 clones in the sample, about nine tenths are singletons; the top ten hold 6.2%. Sequencing used peripheral blood. The receptors originated from a man in his forties with acute or convalescent COVID-19.

V is TRBV20-1 and J is TRBJ1-2; D unresolved. The CDR3 has 11 amino acids. Trimming stripped 2 bases from V and 8 bases from J, with 9 bases between. Germline CDR1 is DFQATT and CDR2 is SNEGSKA (reference sequence). As DNA, the CDR3 is TGCAGTGCTAGACTCGGGGAAGGCTACACCTTC. Its translation is CSARLGEGYTF.

This clone was observed once. This chain connects TRBV3-1 (or the pseudogene TRBV3-2) to TRBJ2-1; maybe TRBD1 (6 bases). Germline assignment: CDR1 LGHDT and CDR2 YNNKEL (reference sequence). V shed 6 bases and J shed 7 bases, with 16 bases lying between them. CDR3 length equals 14 residues. The CDR3 region has the DNA TGTGCCAGCAGTCAGGCAGGGGTAAAGAATGAGCAGTTCTTC. Amino acid sequence: CASSQAGVKNEQFF.

The rearrangement uses TRBV3-1 (or the pseudogene TRBV3-2) and TRBJ2-1, with TRBD2 as a possible D gene (5 bases). This CDR3 contains 13 residues. The germline CDR1 and CDR2 sequences are LGHDT and YNNKEL (reference sequence). Trimming cost V 3 bases and J 7 bases, with 10 bases left between them. CDR3 loop: CASSHLGGNEQFF. The CDR3 coding sequence is TGTGCCAGCAGCCATCTCGGCGGGAATGAGCAGTTCTTC.

The rearrangement links TRBV6-5 to TRBJ1-6; TRBD1 is a possible D gene (6 bases). The germline gives CDR1 MNHEY, CDR2 SVGAGI. The CDR3 sequence is 15 residues long. Trimming shortened V by 6 bases and J by 7 bases, and 16 bases separated the two germline ends. DNA for the CDR3: TGTGCCAGCAGGAAACCGGGACAAGGGAATTCACCCCTCCACTTT. Translating gives CASRKPGQGNSPLHF.

The V gene is TRBV18, the J gene TRBJ2-7, with D possibly TRBD2 on 5 matching bases. The length of the CDR3 is 12 residues. The germline V and J ends were trimmed by 3 bases and 7 bases, with 10 bases remaining between them. Germline CDR1 and CDR2: KGHSH and LQKENI. The CDR3 loop is CASSPAGLEQYF. CDR3 DNA: TGTGCCAGCTCACCGGCCGGACTGGAGCAGTACTTC.

V gene TRBV9 combines with J gene TRBJ2-1, with a weak D call TRBD2 (6 bases). In germline, CDR1 is SGDLS, CDR2 YYNGEE. The V gene lost 1 base and the J gene lost 1 base, with 9 bases spanning the gap. The CDR3 has 15 amino acids. The CDR3 here is CASSVSGRSYNEQFF. CDR3 nucleotides: TGTGCCAGCAGCGTATCAGGGAGGTCCTACAATGAGCAGTTCTTC.

The CDR3 region is CASTTPAGGLGSYNEQFF. As DNA, the CDR3 is TGTGCCAGCACCACGCCAGCGGGAGGGCTAGGCTCCTACAATGAGCAGTTCTTC. The V call is TRBV25-1, the J call TRBJ2-1; TRBD2 agrees at 10 bases. V trimming: 7 bases; J trimming: 0 bases; junction bases outside the gene matches: 12. CDR1 and CDR2 (germline): MGHDK, SYGVNS. The CDR3 is made up of 18 amino acids.

J is TRBJ2-7 and V is TRBV5-1; possibly TRBD1 for D (6 bases). Trimming took 4 bases from V and 4 from J, leaving 18 bases between them. CDR3 length: 15 residues. Germline V gene sequence: CDR1 SGHRS, CDR2 YFSETQ. CDR3 amino acids: CASSAPGQIQYEQYF. The CDR3 DNA sequence: TGCGCCAGCAGCGCTCCGGGACAAATTCAATACGAGCAGTACTTC.

This sequence joins TRBV29-1 and TRBJ2-1; D gene uncertain. Between the trimmed V and J ends, which lost 7 bases and 5 bases, there was a span of 18 bases. Germline V gene data show CDR1 as SQVTM and CDR2 as ANQGSEA. The CDR3 sequence is 14 residues long. The CDR3 DNA sequence: TGCAGCGCCCGACATGCATCACCGGACAATGAGCAGTTCTTC. Amino acid sequence: CSARHASPDNEQFF.

This clone appeared a single time. The chain uses TRBV6-2 or TRBV6-3 and TRBJ2-1; TRBD2 agrees at 13 bases. This CDR3 region has 15 residues. The germline CDR1 and CDR2 sequences are MNHEY and SVGEGT. J gave up 6 bases and V 5 bases, and 4 bases lay outside the gene matches. CDR3 sequence (DNA): TGTGCCAGCAGTATCCGGACTAGCGGGAGCAATGAGCAGTTCTTC. Amino acids: CASSIRTSGSNEQFF.